This is a list of T cell receptor beta chains from one sample in a study of T cell responses to AZD1222 COVID-19 vaccine. The assay was immunoSEQ multiplex PCR, and TCRdb's table has in-frame clones only and misses some. The sample holds 130,000 to 150,000 clones, 82% seen once. Sequencing was performed on peripheral blood, taken on day 0 of MenACWY control vaccination. The receptors were gathered from an adult in good health. The CDR3 runs from the conserved cysteine through the conserved F or W. A D gene is named only where the DNA matches it firmly. Some rows have no size entry. The others give once, few or many, or a class for an expanded clone.

V gene: TRBV19
clone size: NA
D gene: NA
J gene: TRBJ2-2
CDR3 protein: CASRPQEGPTGELFF
CDR3 DNA: TGTGCCAGTAGGCCCCAAGAGGGACCCACCGGGGAGCTGTTTTTT

V gene: TRBV11-2
clone size: NA
D gene: TRBD2
J gene: TRBJ2-1
CDR3 protein: CASSSSGTSGNNEQFF
CDR3 DNA: TGTGCCAGCAGCTCGTCTGGGACTAGCGGCAACAATGAGCAGTTCTTC

V gene: TRBV6-5
clone size: NA
D gene: TRBD1
J gene: TRBJ2-3
CDR3 protein: CASSYSQGIADTQYF
CDR3 DNA: TGTGCCAGCAGTTACTCACAGGGGATTGCAGATACGCAGTATTTT

V gene: TRBV6-5
clone size: NA
D gene: TRBD2
J gene: TRBJ2-2
CDR3 protein: CASSLRGAGELFF
CDR3 DNA: TGTGCCAGCAGCCTACGGGGGGCCGGGGAGCTGTTTTTT

V gene: TRBV27
clone size: NA
D gene: NA
J gene: TRBJ2-7
CDR3 protein: CASSLGPDVNEQYF
CDR3 DNA: TGTGCCAGCAGTTTGGGCCCGGATGTCAACGAGCAGTACTTC

V gene: TRBV6-5
clone size: NA
D gene: NA
J gene: TRBJ1-5
CDR3 protein: CASSYFLREPQHF
CDR3 DNA: TGTGCCAGCAGTTACTTCCTCCGGGAGCCCCAGCATTTT

V gene: TRBV18
clone size: NA
D gene: NA
J gene: TRBJ1-5
CDR3 protein: CASSRQESNQPQHF
CDR3 DNA: TGTGCCAGCTCTCGACAGGAAAGCAATCAGCCCCAGCATTTT

V gene: TRBV2
clone size: NA
D gene: NA
J gene: TRBJ2-4
CDR3 protein: CASKPDGGAKNIQYF
CDR3 DNA: TGTGCCAGCAAACCGGACGGTGGAGCCAAAAACATTCAGTACTTC

V gene: TRBV30
clone size: few
D gene: NA
J gene: TRBJ1-1
CDR3 protein: CAWSRSALNTEAFF
CDR3 DNA: TGTGCCTGGAGTAGGTCGGCACTGAACACTGAAGCTTTCTTT

V gene: TRBV18
clone size: NA
D gene: TRBD1
J gene: TRBJ1-3
CDR3 protein: CASASGTGSGNTIYF
CDR3 DNA: TGTGCCAGCGCCTCCGGGACAGGCTCTGGAAACACCATATATTTT

V gene: TRBV2
clone size: NA
D gene: NA
J gene: TRBJ1-2
CDR3 protein: CASTRGQGNYGYTF
CDR3 DNA: TGTGCCAGCACCCGGGGGCAGGGAAACTATGGCTACACCTTC

V gene: TRBV5-1
clone size: once
D gene: TRBD2
J gene: TRBJ2-3
CDR3 protein: CASSFSSGVNTDTQYF
CDR3 DNA: TGCGCCAGCAGCTTTTCGAGCGGGGTGAACACAGATACGCAGTATTTT

V gene: TRBV7-6
clone size: NA
D gene: TRBD1
J gene: TRBJ1-1
CDR3 protein: CASSLVETGGVEAFF
CDR3 DNA: TGTGCCAGCAGCTTAGTAGAGACAGGGGGTGTTGAAGCTTTCTTT

V gene: TRBV7-9
clone size: NA
D gene: NA
J gene: TRBJ1-1
CDR3 protein: CASSLVEGKGTEAFF
CDR3 DNA: TGTGCCAGCAGCTTAGTGGAGGGAAAGGGAACTGAAGCTTTCTTT

V gene: TRBV6-4
clone size: few
D gene: TRBD1
J gene: TRBJ2-2
CDR3 protein: CASSDSTGDTGELFF
CDR3 DNA: TGTGCCAGCAGTGACTCGACAGGGGACACCGGGGAGCTGTTTTTT

V gene: TRBV19
clone size: NA
D gene: NA
J gene: TRBJ1-2
CDR3 protein: CASSIPLGPNANYGYTF
CDR3 DNA: TGTGCCAGTAGTATCCCACTTGGACCAAATGCTAACTATGGCTACACCTTC

V gene: TRBV7-3
clone size: NA
D gene: NA
J gene: TRBJ2-6
CDR3 protein: CASSAGGSGANVLTF
CDR3 DNA: TGTGCCAGCAGCGCCGGGGGCTCTGGGGCCAACGTCCTGACTTTC

V gene: TRBV28
clone size: once
D gene: TRBD2
J gene: TRBJ2-1
CDR3 protein: CASSFTSGGLNEQFF
CDR3 DNA: TGTGCCAGCAGTTTTACTAGCGGGGGCCTTAATGAGCAGTTCTTC

V gene: TRBV3-1/TRBV3-2
clone size: NA
D gene: NA
J gene: TRBJ2-3
CDR3 protein: CASSQTSRPQYF
CDR3 DNA: TGTGCCAGCAGCCAGACTAGTCGGCCGCAGTATTTT

V gene: TRBV14
clone size: NA
D gene: NA
J gene: TRBJ1-1
CDR3 protein: CASSQETSEAFF
CDR3 DNA: TGTGCCAGCAGCCAAGAAACCTCTGAAGCTTTCTTT

V gene: TRBV3-1/TRBV3-2
clone size: NA
D gene: NA
J gene: TRBJ1-4
CDR3 protein: CASSPTTNEKLFF
CDR3 DNA: TGTGCCAGCAGCCCCACAACTAATGAAAAACTGTTTTTT

V gene: TRBV11-3
clone size: few
D gene: NA
J gene: TRBJ2-3
CDR3 protein: CASSLERADTQYF
CDR3 DNA: TGTGCCAGCAGCTTAGAAAGGGCAGATACGCAGTATTTT

V gene: TRBV11-2
clone size: once
D gene: NA
J gene: TRBJ2-1
CDR3 protein: CASSPRTDSYNEQFF
CDR3 DNA: TGTGCCAGCAGCCCTCGGACGGATTCCTACAATGAGCAGTTCTTC

V gene: TRBV27
clone size: NA
D gene: NA
J gene: TRBJ1-6
CDR3 protein: CASSSFLRDRYSPLHF
CDR3 DNA: TGTGCCAGCAGTTCATTCCTCCGGGACCGATATTCACCCCTCCACTTT

V gene: TRBV6-5
clone size: few
D gene: NA
J gene: TRBJ2-2
CDR3 protein: CASSYDRAGAPGELFF
CDR3 DNA: TGTGCCAGCAGTTACGACCGGGCAGGCGCGCCCGGGGAGCTGTTTTTT

V gene: TRBV6-2/TRBV6-3
clone size: NA
D gene: NA
J gene: TRBJ1-3
CDR3 protein: CASSYWSSGNTIYF
CDR3 DNA: TGTGCCAGCAGTTATTGGAGTTCCGGAAACACCATATATTTT

V gene: TRBV19
clone size: NA
D gene: NA
J gene: TRBJ1-1
CDR3 protein: CASSTTSYYTEAFF
CDR3 DNA: TGTGCCAGTAGTACCACAAGTTACTACACTGAAGCTTTCTTT

V gene: TRBV5-6
clone size: NA
D gene: NA
J gene: TRBJ1-2
CDR3 protein: CASSLVVVANYGYTF
CDR3 DNA: TGTGCCAGCAGCTTGGTGGTAGTCGCTAACTATGGCTACACCTTC

V gene: TRBV11-2
clone size: NA
D gene: NA
J gene: TRBJ2-1
CDR3 protein: CASSAKSTHPFGYNEQFF
CDR3 DNA: TGTGCCAGCAGCGCAAAATCGACACACCCCTTCGGGTACAATGAGCAGTTCTTC

V gene: TRBV27
clone size: once
D gene: TRBD2
J gene: TRBJ2-5
CDR3 protein: CASMVAGRPGTQYF
CDR3 DNA: TGTGCCAGCATGGTAGCGGGGCGACCTGGGACCCAGTACTTC

V gene: TRBV28
clone size: NA
D gene: NA
J gene: TRBJ1-2
CDR3 protein: CASSLASGYTF
CDR3 DNA: TGTGCCAGCAGCTTGGCCTCCGGCTACACCTTC

V gene: TRBV28
clone size: NA
D gene: TRBD1
J gene: TRBJ2-3
CDR3 protein: CASSFRQGLGEDTQYF
CDR3 DNA: TGTGCCAGCAGTTTCCGACAGGGTCTCGGGGAAGATACGCAGTATTTT

V gene: TRBV5-5
clone size: NA
D gene: NA
J gene: TRBJ2-1
CDR3 protein: CASSLERVWNEQFF
CDR3 DNA: TGTGCCAGCAGCTTGGAGAGGGTCTGGAATGAGCAGTTCTTC

V gene: TRBV3-1/TRBV3-2
clone size: NA
D gene: NA
J gene: TRBJ1-1
CDR3 protein: CASSQDSQRNTEAFF
CDR3 DNA: TGTGCCAGCAGCCAAGACTCTCAGAGGAACACTGAAGCTTTCTTT

V gene: TRBV28
clone size: once
D gene: NA
J gene: TRBJ1-1
CDR3 protein: CASSTTWAEGGF
CDR3 DNA: TGTGCCAGCAGTACGACATGGGCTGAGGGGGGCTTT

V gene: TRBV5-1
clone size: NA
D gene: NA
J gene: TRBJ2-5
CDR3 protein: CASSTARGETQYF
CDR3 DNA: TGCGCCAGCAGCACCGCCCGAGGAGAGACCCAGTACTTC

V gene: TRBV24-1
clone size: NA
D gene: NA
J gene: TRBJ2-2
CDR3 protein: CATSDLKGAGELFF
CDR3 DNA: TGTGCCACCAGTGATTTAAAAGGGGCCGGGGAGCTGTTTTTT

V gene: TRBV2
clone size: NA
D gene: TRBD2
J gene: TRBJ2-7
CDR3 protein: CASTGTSGYEQYF
CDR3 DNA: TGTGCCAGCACTGGGACTAGCGGCTACGAGCAGTACTTC

V gene: TRBV19
clone size: NA
D gene: NA
J gene: TRBJ1-2
CDR3 protein: CASSVDIANYGYTF
CDR3 DNA: TGTGCCAGTAGCGTGGACATCGCTAACTATGGCTACACCTTC

V gene: TRBV7-9
clone size: NA
D gene: NA
J gene: TRBJ1-2
CDR3 protein: CASSLVSGDGVNYGYTF
CDR3 DNA: TGTGCCAGCAGCTTAGTGAGTGGAGACGGTGTTAACTATGGCTACACCTTC

V gene: TRBV19
clone size: NA
D gene: TRBD1
J gene: TRBJ1-1
CDR3 protein: CASSLDRAEAFF
CDR3 DNA: TGTGCCAGTAGTCTGGACAGGGCGGAAGCTTTCTTT

V gene: TRBV10-1
clone size: NA
D gene: NA
J gene: TRBJ2-5
CDR3 protein: CASSESRTGGETQYF
CDR3 DNA: TGCGCCAGCAGTGAGAGTAGGACCGGCGGAGAGACCCAGTACTTC

V gene: TRBV5-1
clone size: once
D gene: NA
J gene: TRBJ1-4
CDR3 protein: CASSLGIGGTNEKLFF
CDR3 DNA: TGCGCCAGCAGCTTGGGGATCGGGGGGACTAATGAAAAACTGTTTTTT

V gene: TRBV7-2
clone size: once
D gene: NA
J gene: TRBJ1-2
CDR3 protein: CASTTGVAHGYTF
CDR3 DNA: TGTGCCAGCACCACGGGGGTTGCTCATGGCTACACCTTC

V gene: TRBV18
clone size: once
D gene: NA
J gene: TRBJ1-2
CDR3 protein: CASSPGSSLGGYGYTF
CDR3 DNA: TGTGCCAGCTCACCAGGATCGAGTTTAGGGGGCTATGGCTACACCTTC